The 15 T cell receptor beta chains in this list originate from one sample, sequenced in a study of cytomegalovirus exposure and HLA in healthy donors. The PCR was carried out with 60 Vbeta primers and 13 Jbeta primers. Profiled with immunoSEQ multiplex PCR; TCRdb holds only in-frame clones, not every one. The repertoire consists of around 150,000 clones, with nearly 80% occurring once and the leading ten covering about 2%. Sequencing used PBMCs. The receptors were gathered from a man between 25 and 39 years old in good health and CMV-seronegative.

The rearrangement uses TRBV6-1 and TRBJ1-2; weak D call: TRBD1 (6 bases). Looked up from germline, CDR1 is MNHNS and CDR2 is SASEGT. Deletions cut 2 bases from V and 6 bases from J, with 10 bases between. CDR3 length: 13 residues. Written as DNA, the CDR3 is TGTGCCAGCAGTGAAACAGGGAGGGATGGCTACACCTTC. Its protein product is CASSETGRDGYTF.

The chain carries TRBV13 and TRBJ2-7; 7 bases are shared with TRBD2. The V gene's germline CDR1 is PRHDT and CDR2 FYEKMQ (reference sequence). The V segment lost 1 base and the J segment 6 bases; nucleotides outside the gene matches: 3. The CDR3 is 13 amino acids. CDR3 DNA: TGTGCCAGCAGCTTAGAAGTAGCGGGCGAGCAGTACTTC. Amino acids: CASSLEVAGEQYF.

The chain combines TRBV5-1 with TRBJ2-7; tentatively, D is TRBD2 (6 bases). The V end was cut by 0 bases, the J end by 3 bases, with 7 bases between. The CDR3 length is 13 residues. Per the germline V gene, CDR1 is SGHRS and CDR2 is YFSETQ. The CDR3 is CASSLGDFYEQYF. CDR3 DNA sequence: TGCGCCAGCAGCTTGGGGGACTTCTACGAGCAGTACTTC. The complete variable domain, with remaining parts taken from reference TRBV5-1 and TRBJ2-7, reads KAGVTQTPRYLIKTRGQQVTLSCSPISGHRSVSWYQQTPGQGLQFLFEYFSETQRNKGNFPGRFSGRQFSNSRSEMNVSTLELGDSALYLCASSLGDFYEQYFGPGTRLTVT.

The chain employs TRBV5-6 and TRBJ2-5; 9 bases match TRBD1. Germline CDR1 SGHDT, CDR2 YYEEEE. The CDR3 has 16 amino acids. V was pared by 4 bases and J by 5 bases, with 12 bases of the junction left unmatched. CDR3 in DNA: TGTGCCAGCAGCCCCGAGGGCACAGGGGGCGACGAGACCCAGTACTTC. It specifies CASSPEGTGGDETQYF.

The chain carries TRBV5-1 and TRBJ1-3; no clear D. CDR1 SGHRS and CDR2 YFSETQ come from the germline V gene. V lost 5 bases, J lost 0 bases, and 6 bases lay in between. This CDR3 comprises 13 residues. CDR3 residues: CASSGGSGNTIYF. In nucleotides, the CDR3 is TGCGCCAGCAGTGGAGGCTCTGGAAACACCATATATTTT. Looking up the rest from reference TRBV5-1 and TRBJ1-3 gives the full variable domain: KAGVTQTPRYLIKTRGQQVTLSCSPISGHRSVSWYQQTPGQGLQFLFEYFSETQRNKGNFPGRFSGRQFSNSRSEMNVSTLELGDSALYLCASSGGSGNTIYFGEGSWLTVV.

The CDR3 DNA is TGTGCCATCAGTGGGGCCGGGGGAGGCAATCAGCCCCAGCATTTT. This codes for CAISGAGGGNQPQHF. V and J are TRBV10-3 and TRBJ1-5, with D perhaps matching TRBD1 (5 bases). The CDR3 covers 15 residues. V was cut by 4 bases and J by 2 bases, with 12 bases left in between. CDR1 and CDR2 (germline): ENHRY, SYGVKD.

The CDR3 nucleotides read TGTGCCAGCAGTTTCCGTGAAAAACTGTTTTTT. It translates to CASSFREKLFF. This sequence joins TRBV28 and TRBJ1-4, with unresolved D. V shed 3 bases and J shed 7 bases, with 3 bases lying between them. CDR1 MDHEN and CDR2 SYDVKM come from the germline V gene. The CDR3 covers 11 residues.

This sequence joins TRBV10-3 and TRBJ2-3; tentative D call: TRBD2 (5 bases). The CDR3 is 13 amino acids. The germline V gene encodes CDR1 ENHRY and CDR2 SYGVKD. V lost 4 bases and J lost 2, with 7 bases in between. This CDR3 is CAISAGVTDTQYF. The CDR3 DNA reads as TGTGCCATCAGTGCCGGGGTCACAGATACGCAGTATTTT.

This chain joins TRBV7-2 and TRBJ2-5, with 8 bases matching TRBD2. The germline gives CDR1 SGHTA, CDR2 FQGNSA. This CDR3 contains 15 residues. Germline trimming cut 5 bases from V and 4 bases from J; bases unmatched to any gene: 9. CDR3 residues: CASSAPSGQRETQYF. The CDR3 bases are TGTGCCAGCAGCGCCCCTAGCGGGCAAAGAGAGACCCAGTACTTC.

This chain uses TRBV9 with TRBJ2-3; D might be TRBD2 (6 bases). CDR1 and CDR2 (germline): SGDLS, YYNGEE. V lost 3 bases and J lost 4, with 6 bases in between. The CDR3 extends over 12 amino acids. The CDR3 DNA follows: TGTGCCAGCAGCGAGCGGGCAGATACGCAGTATTTT. Its translation: CASSERADTQYF.

The chain employs TRBV27 and TRBJ2-6; D not certain. The germline gives CDR1 MNHEY, CDR2 SMNVEV (reference sequence). Trimming left V 4 bases short and J 0 bases short, with 22 bases between. The CDR3 runs to 20 residues. The CDR3 protein is CASSSLFGFIASSGANVLTF. As DNA, the CDR3 is TGTGCCAGCAGTTCCCTATTCGGGTTTATAGCTAGCTCTGGGGCCAACGTCCTGACTTTC.

The J gene is TRBJ2-1, the V gene TRBV2; 7 bases are a match to TRBD2. The germline V gene has CDR1 SNHLY and CDR2 FYNNEI. J gave up 6 bases and V 2 bases, and 4 bases lay outside the gene matches. CDR3 length equals 14 residues. The DNA of the CDR3 is TGTGCCAGCAGTGAAAGTAGACTAGCCAATGAGCAGTTCTTC. This sequence encodes CASSESRLANEQFF.

V gene TRBV7-8 combines with J gene TRBJ1-2; no clear D gene. V dropped 4 bases and J dropped 8 bases, with 17 bases sitting between them. CDR1 is SGHVS, CDR2 FQNEAQ, per germline. The CDR3 contains 14 residues. For the CDR3, the DNA is TGTGCCAGCAGCTCAATTCGGGGAGATTGGGGCTACACCTTC. Protein: CASSSIRGDWGYTF. The whole variable domain, filled in from reference TRBV7-8 and TRBJ1-2, reads GAGVSQSPRYKVAKRGQDVALRCDPISGHVSLFWYQQALGQGPEFLTYFQNEAQLDKSGLPSDRFFAERPEGSVSTLKIQRTQQEDSAVYLCASSSIRGDWGYTFGSGTRLTVV.

This clone was seen a handful of times. The J gene is TRBJ2-3, the V gene TRBV6-1; 8 bases agree with TRBD2. CDR1 is MNHNS, CDR2 SASEGT, per germline. The length of the CDR3 is 15 residues. V shed 4 bases, J shed 8 bases, and the junction held 11 bases outside the gene matches. The CDR3 nucleotides read TGTGCCAGCAGTGCCATTAGCGGGACCCCGGGTACGCAGTATTTT. The encoded protein is CASSAISGTPGTQYF.

The J gene is TRBJ2-5, the V gene TRBV30; tentatively, D is TRBD2 (6 bases). The germline V and J ends were trimmed by 3 bases and 5 bases, with 19 bases remaining between them. This CDR3 is built from 15 residues. The germline gives CDR1 GTSNPN, CDR2 SVGIG (reference sequence). CDR3 sequence: CAWRLRVGRGETQYF. The DNA of the CDR3 is TGTGCCTGGAGGCTGCGGGTCGGGAGAGGTGAGACCCAGTACTTC.